There are many counts of the clone carrying this T cell receptor (beta chain). No antigen is known for it. The CDR3 totals 13 residues. In germline, CDR1 is MDHEN, CDR2 SYDVKM. V dropped 6 bases and J dropped 4 bases, with 13 bases sitting between them. One entry per CDR3 protein, called by TCRdb with MiXCR from the 5' RACE reads. Here the sample spans around 46,000 distinct CDR3 sequences, about 5.3% being singletons. The data are from a study of early T cells in non-severe SARS-CoV-2 infection. The wider study: Sequencing targeted bulk RNA from unsorted whole blood, leaving chains unpaired.

Study-level results: Matching with VDJdb favored anti-spike CD8 responses (missing private and CD4 specificities).

The sample consisted of whole blood, taken at baseline. The origin of this receptor is an adult who was a healthcare worker with PCR-confirmed SARS-CoV-2 infection or an uninfected control (not recorded which). This chain connects TRBV28 to TRBJ2-7, with D possibly matching TRBD1 (6 bases). CDR3 loop: CASSRTDRYEQYF. DNA of the CDR3: TGTGCCAGCAGCCGAACCGACAGGTACGAGCAGTACTTC.